The clone carrying this TCR beta chain came up many times. The sample originates from a study of identical twins. TCRdb independently ran MiXCR on the 5' RACE reads; one entry per CDR3 protein. The sample records roughly 290,000 distinct CDR3 sequences, less than 9.5% being singletons. The CDR3 covers 16 residues. V was cut by 5 bases and J by 3 bases, with 17 bases left in between. Germline V lookup: CDR1 SGHAT, CDR2 FQNNGV. The sample was also reused in another study, on yellow fever vaccine responses in identical twins.

The source is a woman aged 18 to 35 in good health. The sequenced sample consisted of CD8+ T cells sorted from blood. The chain uses TRBV11-2 and TRBJ2-1, with D unresolved. CDR3 nucleotides: TGTGCCAGCAGCACGTTCGATCTGGCCGTCTACAATGAGCAGTTCTTC. This sequence encodes CASSTFDLAVYNEQFF.